One sample yielded the 15 T cell receptor beta chains listed below, sequenced in a study of T cells after yellow fever vaccination. Each CDR3 protein is one row after TCRdb ran MiXCR on the 5' RACE reads. The sample carries 400,000 to 650,000 distinct CDR3 sequences, just over 20% recorded once. Sequenced here: PBMCs, sampled 21 days after the first yellow fever vaccination. The source of these receptors is a man between 18 and 35 years old who received the YFV17D yellow fever vaccine.

This rearrangement joins TRBV7-3 to TRBJ2-3; D is unresolved. Per the germline V gene, CDR1 is SGHTA and CDR2 is FQGTGA. This CDR3 has 16 amino acids. Trimming took off 1 base at V and 0 bases at J, with 11 bases between the two ends. CDR3 coding DNA: TGTGCCAGCAGCTTAATGGGCGGTCCTAGCACAGATACGCAGTATTTT. Residues: CASSLMGGPSTDTQYF.

This rearrangement joins TRBV18 to TRBJ2-1, with unresolved D. V was trimmed by 3 bases and J by 0 bases, leaving 9 bases between them. CDR1 and CDR2 from the germline V gene are KGHSH and LQKENI. This CDR3 is built from 15 residues. CDR3 nucleotides: TGTGCCAGCTCACCTCTACTGAGCTCCTACAATGAGCAGTTCTTC. It yields the protein CASSPLLSSYNEQFF.

This clonotype was detected only a few times. The rearrangement uses TRBV10-3 and TRBJ2-1; tentative D call: TRBD1 (5 bases). Germline V lookup: CDR1 ENHRY, CDR2 SYGVKD. The CDR3 runs 14 residues. The V end was cut by 10 bases, the J end by 8 bases, with 21 bases between. The CDR3 loop is CATCPGAAYDEQFF. In DNA, the CDR3 is TGTGCCACCTGTCCTGGGGCGGCGTACGATGAGCAGTTCTTC.

The V gene is TRBV5-4, the J gene TRBJ1-2; the D gene is possibly TRBD1 (5 bases). The CDR3 runs to 16 residues. Germline values: CDR1 SGHNT, CDR2 YYREEE (reference sequence). V was trimmed by 4 bases and J by 3 bases, leaving 19 bases between them. The CDR3 region is CASSPPGVPGDYGYTF. The CDR3 DNA follows: TGTGCCAGCAGCCCTCCCGGGGTACCGGGGGACTATGGCTACACCTTC.

This clonotype was seen a few times. The chain couples TRBV19 to TRBJ2-5, with D tentatively TRBD1 (7 bases). The CDR3 loop spans 16 amino acids. Trimming shortened V by 3 bases and J by 1 base, and 15 bases separated the two germline ends. Germline lookup yields CDR1 LNHDA and CDR2 SQIVND (reference sequence). CDR3 sequence (DNA): TGTGCCAGTAGTATCTTACAGGGGACTGCCCAAGAGACCCAGTACTTC. Protein sequence: CASSILQGTAQETQYF.

The rearrangement links TRBV20-1 to TRBJ2-1; D may match TRBD1 or TRBD2 (5 bases each). The CDR3 is made up of 14 amino acids. V dropped 5 bases and J dropped 3 bases, with 14 bases sitting between them. Germline V gives CDR1 DFQATT, CDR2 SNEGSKA (reference sequence). CDR3 bases: TGCAGTGCTCAACCCGGGGCACTCTACAATGAGCAGTTCTTC. It specifies CSAQPGALYNEQFF.

The chain is built from TRBV7-9 and TRBJ2-3; a possible D gene is TRBD1 (6 bases). From germline, CDR1 is SEHNR and CDR2 FQNEAQ (reference sequence). The CDR3 sequence is 15 residues long. The ends were cut back, 5 bases at V and 2 bases at J, with 14 bases in the middle. As DNA, the CDR3 is TGTGCCAGCAGCCTCGGGACACAATACACAGATACGCAGTATTTT. It translates to CASSLGTQYTDTQYF.

This clonotype was picked up many times. The chain couples TRBV15 to TRBJ1-6, with TRBD1 matching 7 bases. V gave up 5 bases and J gave up 6 bases; unmatched junction bases: 7. This CDR3 region has 15 residues. In germline, CDR1 is LNHNV, CDR2 YYDKDF (reference sequence). CDR3 protein: CATSRWDRPNSPLHF. Here the CDR3 DNA reads TGTGCCACCAGCCGCTGGGACAGACCTAATTCACCCCTCCACTTT.

This clonotype was found once. The rearrangement joins TRBV4-1 to TRBJ1-4, with no clear D. CDR1 and CDR2 from the germline V gene are MGHRA and YSYEKL. CDR3 length equals 17 residues. The V and J ends lost 2 bases and 5 bases respectively, with 18 bases between them. This CDR3 is CASSQTPAGPLNEKLFF. As DNA, the CDR3 is TGCGCCAGCAGCCAAACCCCCGCAGGCCCATTAAATGAAAAACTGTTTTTT.

This clonotype was observed many times. CDR3 amino acids: CASGGSGQPQHF. The CDR3 nucleotides are TGTGCCAGCGGGGGGAGTGGGCAGCCCCAGCATTTT. The V gene is TRBV2, the J gene TRBJ1-5; D is perhaps TRBD1 (5 bases). This CDR3 has 12 residues. Germline V gene sequence: CDR1 SNHLY, CDR2 FYNNEI. Trimming left V 8 bases short and J 7 bases short, with 12 bases between.

In this sample, this clonotype turned up a few times. The chain carries TRBV12-3 or TRBV12-4 and TRBJ2-1, with TRBD1 matching 7 bases. The CDR3 is made up of 17 amino acids. The J segment lost 2 bases and the V segment lost 6 bases, leaving 13 bases of the junction unmatched. CDR3 region: CASSGLTGVNPYNEQFF. The CDR3 DNA sequence: TGTGCCAGCAGCGGACTTACAGGGGTCAATCCCTACAATGAGCAGTTCTTC.

The rearrangement joins TRBV12-3 or TRBV12-4 to TRBJ1-5; 7 nucleotides line up with TRBD1. The V and J ends lost 4 bases and 6 bases, in that order; junction bases with no gene match: 3. The CDR3 is made up of 13 amino acids. DNA of the CDR3: TGTGCCAGCAGTTCAGGGGGACTTCAGCCCCAGCATTTT. This gives the protein CASSSGGLQPQHF.

In its sample, this clonotype was seen a few times. The chain is built from TRBV4-2 and TRBJ2-1; 12 nucleotides line up with TRBD2. There are 15 residues in the CDR3. The J segment lost 7 bases and the V segment lost 5 bases, leaving 6 bases of the junction unmatched. Per the germline V gene, CDR1 is LGHNA and CDR2 is YNFKEQ. The CDR3 bases are TGTGCCAGCAGCTCGCTAGCGGGGGGGTTTAATGAGCAGTTCTTC. Residues: CASSSLAGGFNEQFF.

J is TRBJ2-5 and V is TRBV7-9; tentatively, D is TRBD2 (5 bases). CDR3 length equals 13 residues. V gave up 7 bases and J gave up 2 bases, with 11 bases separating them. Per the germline V gene, CDR1 is SEHNR and CDR2 is FQNEAQ (reference sequence). In nucleotides, the CDR3 is TGTGCCAGCACCCCCGGGGTACAAGAGACCCAGTACTTC. Translating it yields CASTPGVQETQYF.

V and J are TRBV2 and TRBJ2-7; D remains ambiguous. CDR1 and CDR2 (germline): SNHLY, FYNNEI. Trimming stripped 9 bases from V and 6 bases from J, with 18 bases between. This CDR3 is 13 amino acids long. CDR3 protein: CARALGSNVEQYF. CDR3 in DNA: TGTGCCAGGGCGCTGGGATCCAACGTCGAGCAGTACTTC.